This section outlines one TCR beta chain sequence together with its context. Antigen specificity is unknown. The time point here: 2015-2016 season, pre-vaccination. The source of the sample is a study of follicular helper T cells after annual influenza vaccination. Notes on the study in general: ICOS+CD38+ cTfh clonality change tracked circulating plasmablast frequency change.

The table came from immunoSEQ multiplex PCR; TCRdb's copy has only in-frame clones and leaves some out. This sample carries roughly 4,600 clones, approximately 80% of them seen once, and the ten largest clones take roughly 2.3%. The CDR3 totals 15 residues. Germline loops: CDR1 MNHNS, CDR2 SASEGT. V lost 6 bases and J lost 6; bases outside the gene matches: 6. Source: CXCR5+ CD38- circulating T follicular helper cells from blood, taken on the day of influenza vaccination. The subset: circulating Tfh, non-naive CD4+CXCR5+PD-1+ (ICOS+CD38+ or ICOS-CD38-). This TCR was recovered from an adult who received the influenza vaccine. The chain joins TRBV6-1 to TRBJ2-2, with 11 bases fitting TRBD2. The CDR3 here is CASRARSGGAGELFF. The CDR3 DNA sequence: TGTGCCAGCAGGGCGCGTAGCGGGGGGGCCGGGGAGCTGTTTTTT.